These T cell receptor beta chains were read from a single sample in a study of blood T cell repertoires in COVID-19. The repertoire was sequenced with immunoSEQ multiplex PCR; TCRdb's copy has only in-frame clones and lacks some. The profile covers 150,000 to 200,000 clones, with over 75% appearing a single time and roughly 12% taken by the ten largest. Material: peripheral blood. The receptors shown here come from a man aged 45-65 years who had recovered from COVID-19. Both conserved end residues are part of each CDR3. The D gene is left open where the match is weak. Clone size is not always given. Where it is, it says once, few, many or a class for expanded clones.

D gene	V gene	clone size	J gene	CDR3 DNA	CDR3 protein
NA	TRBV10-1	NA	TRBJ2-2	TGCGCCAGAGGGGCGGTGGGTGTGGGGGAGCTGTTTTTT	CARGAVGVGELFF
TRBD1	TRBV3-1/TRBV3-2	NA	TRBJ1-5	TGTGCCAGCAGCCAAGATTTTACAGGGGTCGAGCCCCAGCATTTT	CASSQDFTGVEPQHF
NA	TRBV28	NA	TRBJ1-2	TGTGGCGTCGTACACCTTCTAACTATGAGCTACACCTTC	CGVVHLLTMSYTF
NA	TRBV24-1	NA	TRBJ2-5	TGTGCCACCAGTGATTTGAGGGGGACCCAGTACTTC	CATSDLRGTQYF
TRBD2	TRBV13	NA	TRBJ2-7	TGTGCCAGCAGCCAGGGACTAGCGGGACACTACGAGCAGTACTTC	CASSQGLAGHYEQYF
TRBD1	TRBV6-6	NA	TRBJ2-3	TGTGCCAGCAGTTACTGGGACAGGGATTTTACGCAGTATTTT	CASSYWDRDFTQYF
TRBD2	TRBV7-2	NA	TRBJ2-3	TGTGCCAGCAGCTTGACTAGCGGCGCGGATACGCAGTATTTT	CASSLTSGADTQYF
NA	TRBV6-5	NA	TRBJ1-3	TGTGCCAGCAGAGATAGCTCTGGAAACACCATATATTTT	CASRDSSGNTIYF
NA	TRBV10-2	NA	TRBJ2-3	TGCGCCAGCAGTGCGACAGATACGCAGTATTTT	CASSATDTQYF
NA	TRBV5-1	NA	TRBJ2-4	TGCGCCAGCAGCTTGTTCTTCGGTTTAGACAAAAACATTCAGTACTTC	CASSLFFGLDKNIQYF
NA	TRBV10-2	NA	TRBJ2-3	TGCGCCAGCATTGGGAGACCCACAGATACGCAGTATTTT	CASIGRPTDTQYF
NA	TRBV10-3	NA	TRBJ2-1	TGTGCCATCAGTGAAGATCAGGGCAATGAGCAGTTCTTC	CAISEDQGNEQFF
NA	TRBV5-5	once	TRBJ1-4	TGTGCCAGCAGCTTGGAAGGGGTTAATGAAAAACTGTTTTTT	CASSLEGVNEKLFF
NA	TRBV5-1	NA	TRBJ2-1	TGCGCCAGCAGGCTTATAGGAGGCAGCAATGAGCAGTTCTTC	CASRLIGGSNEQFF
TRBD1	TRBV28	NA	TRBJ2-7	TGTGCCAGCAGTTCACCGGGACAGGGGCTTCGCGAGCAGTACTTC	CASSSPGQGLREQYF
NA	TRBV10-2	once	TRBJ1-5	TGCGCCAGCAGTGAATTCCCGGGGGGCCAGCCCCAGCATTTT	CASSEFPGGQPQHF
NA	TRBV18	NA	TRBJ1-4	TGTGCCAGCTCACCACCTGTAATTTCTAATGAAAAACTGTTTTTT	CASSPPVISNEKLFF
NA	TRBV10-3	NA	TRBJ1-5	TGTGCCATCAGTGTATCAGAAAATCAGCCCCAGCATTTT	CAISVSENQPQHF
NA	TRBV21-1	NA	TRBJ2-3	TGTGCCAGCAGCATCCGGGACAGGGAAACAGATACGCAGTATTTT	CASSIRDRETDTQYF
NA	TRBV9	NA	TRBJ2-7	TGTGCCAGCAGCGACAGACCAGACGAGCAGTACTTC	CASSDRPDEQYF
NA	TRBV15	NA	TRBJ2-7	TGTGCCACCAGCAGAGATGATGGGGGCCCTACTCGGGAGCAGTACTTC	CATSRDDGGPTREQYF
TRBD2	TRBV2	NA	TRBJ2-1	TGTGCCAGCAGAGTAGCGGGCTCCTACAATGAGCAGTTCTTC	CASRVAGSYNEQFF
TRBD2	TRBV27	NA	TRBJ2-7	TGTGCCAGCAGTTCCGGGACTAGCGGGAGGTACGAGCAGTACTTC	CASSSGTSGRYEQYF
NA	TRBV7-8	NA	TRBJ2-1	TGTGCCAGCAGCTTAGGAGAAGGGAGCTCCTACAATGAGCAGTTCTTC	CASSLGEGSSYNEQFF
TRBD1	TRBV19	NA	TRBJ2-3	TGTGCCAGTAGTATAGATCGGGACAGGGGAACGCAGTATTTT	CASSIDRDRGTQYF
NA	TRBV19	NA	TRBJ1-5	TGTGCCAGTAGTACCCGGGTCAATCAGCCCCAGCATTTT	CASSTRVNQPQHF
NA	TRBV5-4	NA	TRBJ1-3	TGTGCCAGCAGTCGGGACTTGTCCTCCGGAAACACCATATATTTT	CASSRDLSSGNTIYF
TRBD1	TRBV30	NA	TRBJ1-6	TGTGCCTGGAAAAAAGGGGGCCGGGTGAATTCACCCCTCCACTTT	CAWKKGGRVNSPLHF
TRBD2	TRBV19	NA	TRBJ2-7	TGTGCCAGTAGTATTCAGGGGACTAGCGGGGCTCACGAGCAGTACTTC	CASSIQGTSGAHEQYF
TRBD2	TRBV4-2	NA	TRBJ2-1	TGTGCCAGCAGCCAAGCAGGGCTAGCGGGAGGGTACAATGAGCAGTTCTTC	CASSQAGLAGGYNEQFF
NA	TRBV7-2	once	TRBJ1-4	TGTGCCAGCAGCTTAGATGTCCAGGGAGGAAAACTGTTTTTT	CASSLDVQGGKLFF
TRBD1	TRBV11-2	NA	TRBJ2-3	TGTGCCAGCAGCACAGGGACAGGTTCTGGCACAGATACGCAGTATTTT	CASSTGTGSGTDTQYF
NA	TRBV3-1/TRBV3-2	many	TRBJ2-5	TGTGCCAGCAGCCGTCTCCGAGGGCGGACGGAGACCCAGTACTTC	CASSRLRGRTETQYF
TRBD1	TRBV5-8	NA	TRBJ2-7	TGTGCCAGCAGCACTACAGGGGGCTATCTCTACGAGCAGTACTTC	CASSTTGGYLYEQYF
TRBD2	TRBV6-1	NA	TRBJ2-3	TGTGCCAGCAGTGCCGCTAGCGGGGGGTTCACATATACGCAGTATTTT	CASSAASGGFTYTQYF
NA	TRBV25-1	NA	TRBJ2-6	TGTGCCAGCAGTGCACGGGGGACCTGGGGGGTCGGGGCCAACGTCCTGACTTTC	CASSARGTWGVGANVLTF
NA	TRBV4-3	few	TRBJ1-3	TGCGCCAGCAGCCTGGGAGGGTCTGGAAACACCATATATTTT	CASSLGGSGNTIYF
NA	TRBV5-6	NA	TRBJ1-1	TGTGCCAGCAGCTTGGGGGCCCTGAACACTGAAGCTTTCTTT	CASSLGALNTEAFF
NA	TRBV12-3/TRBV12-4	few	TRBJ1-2	TGTGCCAGCAGTTTACGGGGAATCTATGGCTACACCTTC	CASSLRGIYGYTF
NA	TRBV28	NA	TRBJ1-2	TGTGCCAGCAGTTTATTAGCTTGGGGCTACACCTTC	CASSLLAWGYTF
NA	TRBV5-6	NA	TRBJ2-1	TGTGCCAGCAGCTTTGGGGCGAGCTCCTACAATGAGCAGTTCTTC	CASSFGASSYNEQFF
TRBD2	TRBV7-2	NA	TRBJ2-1	TGTGCCAGCAGCTTAGAACTAGCGGGAGTGGGGAATGAGCAGTTCTTC	CASSLELAGVGNEQFF
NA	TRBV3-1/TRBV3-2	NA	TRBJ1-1	TGTGCCAGCACCCTCGGGGGGCCGGGCACTGAAGCTTTCTTT	CASTLGGPGTEAFF
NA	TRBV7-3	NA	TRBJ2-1	TGTGCCAGCAGCCCCGCGGCGCTCTACAATGAGCAGTTCTTC	CASSPAALYNEQFF
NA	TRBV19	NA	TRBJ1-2	TGTGCCAGTAGTATAGTCTCCTATGGCTACACCTTC	CASSIVSYGYTF
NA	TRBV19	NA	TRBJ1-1	TGTGCCAGTAGGATCCAGGGGACTGAAGCTTTCTTT	CASRIQGTEAFF
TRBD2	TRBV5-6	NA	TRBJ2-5	TGTGCCAGCAGTTCCCTAGCGGTCCAAGAGACCCAGTACTTC	CASSSLAVQETQYF
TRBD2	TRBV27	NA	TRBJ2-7	TGTGTAGCGGGACCCAACTACGAGCAGTACTTC	CVAGPNYEQYF
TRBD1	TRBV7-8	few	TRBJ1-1	TGTGCCAGCAGCCCATGGGGACAGACGAACACTGAAGCTTTCTTT	CASSPWGQTNTEAFF
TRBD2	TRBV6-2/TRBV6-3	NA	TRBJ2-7	TGTGCCAGCAGTTACGGTCTTGGACTAGCGGGAACAAGGGGAACCTACGAGCAGTACTTC	CASSYGLGLAGTRGTYEQYF
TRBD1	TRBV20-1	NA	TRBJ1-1	TGCAGTGCTTTACAGGGGCCTGAAGCTTTCTTT	CSALQGPEAFF
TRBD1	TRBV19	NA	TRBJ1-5	TGTGCCAGTAGTAGACAGGGGGCCCTCCCTACTGTTCCCCAGCATTTT	CASSRQGALPTVPQHF
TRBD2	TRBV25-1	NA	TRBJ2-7	TGTGCCAGCAGTAGTTTGGGACTAGCGGGATTCGAGCAGTACTTC	CASSSLGLAGFEQYF
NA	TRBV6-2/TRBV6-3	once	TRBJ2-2	TGTGCCAGCAGCAGGGGTTGGAACACCGGGGAGCTGTTTTTT	CASSRGWNTGELFF
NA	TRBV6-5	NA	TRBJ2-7	TGTGCCAGCAGGTCCGGGATCGGGTCTTACGAGCAGTACTTC	CASRSGIGSYEQYF
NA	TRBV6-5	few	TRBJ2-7	TGTGCCAGCAACGACCGGACATTTCAGTACGAGCAGTACTTC	CASNDRTFQYEQYF